This TCR beta chain stems from a study of T cell repertoires in cytomegalovirus infection. Study-wide background: Both a matching HLA type and CMV infection were indicated by public TCR beta signatures.

The CDR3 runs 14 residues. The V segment lost 4 bases and the J segment 4 bases; nucleotides outside the gene matches: 5. CDR1 is SGHTA, CDR2 FQGNSA, per germline. TCRdb reprocessed the reads via MiXCR and lists one record per CDR3 protein. The sample consists of hundreds of thousands of distinct CDR3 sequences, roughly 24% of them appearing once. This clonotype has ten or more counts. The source is a human donor in good health (CMV status not recorded). Some clones in this sample may be carry-over from other donors' samples. The sequencing input was CD8+ T cells from PBMCs. The chain employs TRBV7-2 and TRBJ2-3; 7 bases are a match to TRBD2. CDR3 residues: CASSWGLYPDTQYF. In DNA form, the CDR3 reads TGTGCCAGCAGCTGGGGACTATATCCAGATACGCAGTATTTT.